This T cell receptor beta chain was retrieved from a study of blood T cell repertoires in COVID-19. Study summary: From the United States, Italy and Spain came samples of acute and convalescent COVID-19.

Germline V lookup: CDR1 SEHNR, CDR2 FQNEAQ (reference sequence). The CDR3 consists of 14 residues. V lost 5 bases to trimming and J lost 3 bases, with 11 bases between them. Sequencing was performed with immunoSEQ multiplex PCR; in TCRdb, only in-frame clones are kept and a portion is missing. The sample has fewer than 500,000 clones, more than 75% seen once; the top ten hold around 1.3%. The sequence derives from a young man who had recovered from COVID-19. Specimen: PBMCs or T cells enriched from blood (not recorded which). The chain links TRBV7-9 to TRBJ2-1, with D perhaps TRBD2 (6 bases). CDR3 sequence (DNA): TGTGCCAGCAGCCCGGGACTGAACTACAATGAGCAGTTCTTC. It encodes CASSPGLNYNEQFF.